This T cell receptor (beta chain) derives from a study of T-cell reconstitution after alpha-beta-depleted transplantation in children. TCRbeta library preparation incorporated unique molecular identifiers. TCRdb passed the PCR reads through MiXCR, listing each CDR3 protein once. The sample holds hundreds of thousands of distinct CDR3 sequences; about 10% are singletons and the top ten take 2%. Ten or more counts support this clonotype. This TCR was sampled from a child younger than 10 with inherited bone marrow failure, due to receive a stem cell transplant. The sample consisted of PBMCs, taken before TCRalphabeta/CD19-depleted stem cell transplant.

The CDR3 here is CSASPRPSGRPEQYF. The CDR3 bases are TGCAGTGCTAGCCCTCGTCCTAGCGGGAGGCCCGAGCAGTACTTC. The chain employs TRBV20-1 and TRBJ2-7; TRBD2 matches at 11 bases. CDR1 is DFQATT and CDR2 is SNEGSKA in the germline V gene (reference sequence). The CDR3 length is 15 residues. After removal of 3 bases from V and 6 bases from J, the junction contained 10 bases not matched to a gene.